This is a list of T cell receptor beta chains from one sample in a study of T cell repertoires in cytomegalovirus infection. TCRdb called the reads again in MiXCR, with one record for every CDR3 protein. The profile covers about 830,000 distinct CDR3 sequences, with about 33% appearing a single time and 12% taken by the ten largest. Their cognate antigens are unknown. The sample in question was cultured CD8+ T cells from PBMCs, obtained from culture after CMV antigen stimulation. The receptors derive from a human donor in good health (CMV status not recorded). Some clones in this sample may be carry-over from other donors' samples. CDR3s include the opening cysteine and the closing phenylalanine or tryptophan. D genes are given only for firm matches. Expanded clones are given a class, and other clones once, few, many or no size at all.

j_call clone_size d_call v_call cdr3_aa cdr3_nt
TRBJ1-1 . TRBD1 TRBV27 CASTHRGSSTTEAFF TGTGCCAGCACACACAGGGGGAGTTCGACCACTGAAGCTTTCTTT
TRBJ1-1 . . TRBV5-5 CASSPWGGGGTEAFF TGTGCCAGCAGCCCTTGGGGGGGTGGGGGGACTGAAGCTTTCTTT
TRBJ2-3 . . TRBV5-4 CASSARNTQYF TGTGCCAGCAGCGCGCGAAATACGCAGTATTTT
TRBJ2-1 few TRBD2 TRBV4-1 CASSQALLPGTSGHNEQFF TGCGCCAGCAGCCAGGCCTTACTCCCCGGGACTAGTGGTCACAATGAGCAGTTCTTC
TRBJ2-1 few TRBD1 TRBV6-2/TRBV6-3 CASREIGDRESTMRQFF TGTGCCAGCAGAGAGATCGGCGACAGGGAAAGTACAATGAGGCAGTTCTTC
TRBJ2-3 many . TRBV7-6 CASSPPGDTQYF TGTGCCAGCAGCCCCCCAGGGGATACGCAGTATTTT
TRBJ2-3 . TRBD2 TRBV29-1 CSVGTSGGPGDTQYF TGCAGCGTGGGGACTAGCGGGGGGCCCGGAGATACGCAGTATTTT
TRBJ2-7 . TRBD2 TRBV20-1 CSARGHGLAGELRYEQYF TGCAGTGCTAGAGGGCACGGACTAGCGGGGGAACTTCGCTACGAGCAGTACTTC
TRBJ1-6 few . TRBV4-1 CASSQLGSSYNSPLHF TGCGCCAGCAGCCAACTGGGGAGCTCCTATAATTCACCCCTCCACTTT
TRBJ1-5 . . TRBV12-3/TRBV12-4 CASSFTGRSQPQHF TGTGCCAGCAGTTTCACGGGGAGAAGTCAGCCCCAGCATTTT
TRBJ1-4 once . TRBV19 CASSIALAEATNEKLFF TGTGCCAGTAGTATAGCCCTCGCGGAGGCAACTAATGAAAAACTGTTTTTT
TRBJ1-6 . . TRBV7-4 CASSKPIGNLPLHF TGTGCCAGCAGCAAACCCATAGGCAATTTACCCCTCCACTTT
TRBJ2-1 few . TRBV28 CASSFVEGLNEQFF TGTGCCAGCAGTTTCGTCGAGGGTCTGAATGAGCAGTTCTTC